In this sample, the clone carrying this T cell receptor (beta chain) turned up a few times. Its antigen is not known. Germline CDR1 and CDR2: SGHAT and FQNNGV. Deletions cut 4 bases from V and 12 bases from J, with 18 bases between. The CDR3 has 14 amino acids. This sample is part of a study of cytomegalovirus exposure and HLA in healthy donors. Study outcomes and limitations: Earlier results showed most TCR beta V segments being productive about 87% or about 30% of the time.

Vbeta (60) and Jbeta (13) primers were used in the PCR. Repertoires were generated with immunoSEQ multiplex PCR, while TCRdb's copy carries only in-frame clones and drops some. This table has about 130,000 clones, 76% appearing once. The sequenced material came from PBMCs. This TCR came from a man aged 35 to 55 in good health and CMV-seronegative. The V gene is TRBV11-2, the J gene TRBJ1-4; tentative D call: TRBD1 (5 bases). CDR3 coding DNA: TGTGCCAGCAGCTCTCCCGTAGAGGGAGGGGAACTGTTTTTT. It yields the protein CASSSPVEGGELFF.